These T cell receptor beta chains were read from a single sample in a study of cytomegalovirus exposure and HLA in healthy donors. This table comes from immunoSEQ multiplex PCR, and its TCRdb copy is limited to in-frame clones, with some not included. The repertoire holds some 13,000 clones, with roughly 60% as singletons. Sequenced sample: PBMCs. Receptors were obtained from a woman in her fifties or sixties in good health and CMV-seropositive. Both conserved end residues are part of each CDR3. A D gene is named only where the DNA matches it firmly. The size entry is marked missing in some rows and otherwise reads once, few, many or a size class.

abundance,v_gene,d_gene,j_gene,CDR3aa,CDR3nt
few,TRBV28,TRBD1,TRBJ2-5,CASSGQGIGETQYF,TGTGCCAGCAGTGGACAGGGAATCGGAGAGACCCAGTACTTC
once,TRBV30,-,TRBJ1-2,CAWRQGNYGYTF,TGTGCCTGGAGACAGGGTAACTATGGCTACACCTTC
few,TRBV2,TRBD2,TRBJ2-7,CASIPGLASREQYF,TGTGCCAGCATACCGGGACTAGCCTCTCGGGAGCAGTACTTC
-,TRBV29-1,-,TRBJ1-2,CSVGIDNHRGYTF,TGCAGCGTTGGAATCGACAATCATCGCGGCTACACCTTC
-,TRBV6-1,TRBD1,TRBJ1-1,CATEGAATEAFF,TGTGCCACCGAGGGGGCCGCGACTGAAGCTTTCTTT
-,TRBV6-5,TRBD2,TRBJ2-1,CASNSLARSYNEQFF,TGTGCCAGCAACTCACTAGCGCGCTCCTACAATGAGCAGTTCTTC
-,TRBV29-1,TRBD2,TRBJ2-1,CSVDGGGYNEQFF,TGCAGCGTTGACGGCGGGGGGTACAATGAGCAGTTCTTC
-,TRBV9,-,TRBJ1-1,CASSGKTDEAFF,TGTGCCAGCAGCGGAAAGACAGATGAAGCTTTCTTT
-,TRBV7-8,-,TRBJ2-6,CASKRQGLSGANVLTF,TGTGCCAGCAAGCGACAGGGACTCTCTGGGGCCAACGTCCTGACTTTC
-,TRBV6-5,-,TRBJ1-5,CASSYWGPNQPQHF,TGTGCCAGCAGTTACTGGGGCCCTAATCAGCCCCAGCATTTT
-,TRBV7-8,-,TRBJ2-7,CASSHGEAGLSYEQYF,TGTGCCAGCAGTCACGGGGAGGCGGGCCTTTCCTACGAGCAGTACTTC
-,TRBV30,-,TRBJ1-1,CAWIRVVAFF,TGTGCCTGGATTAGAGTCGTAGCTTTCTTT
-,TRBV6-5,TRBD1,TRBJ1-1,CASSSRGPGTEAFF,TGTGCCAGCAGTTCCAGGGGGCCGGGGACTGAAGCTTTCTTT
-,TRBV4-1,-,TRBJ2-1,CASSQVGQGRYNEQFF,TGCGCCAGCAGCCAAGTTGGTCAGGGGAGATACAATGAGCAGTTCTTC
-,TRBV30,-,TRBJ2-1,CAWSTQGNEQFF,TGTGCCTGGAGTACACAGGGTAATGAGCAGTTCTTC
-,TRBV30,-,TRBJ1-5,CAWSFGGGQPQHF,TGTGCCTGGAGTTTTGGGGGCGGTCAGCCCCAGCATTTT
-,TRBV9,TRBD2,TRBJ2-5,CASSVSGSGTQYF,TGTGCCAGCAGCGTAAGCGGGAGTGGGACCCAGTACTTC
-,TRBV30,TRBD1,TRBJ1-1,CACNRGNTEAFF,TGTGCCTGTAACAGGGGGAACACTGAAGCTTTCTTT
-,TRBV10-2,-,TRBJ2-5,CASSASPTGTQYF,TGCGCCAGCAGTGCATCCCCAACGGGGACCCAGTACTTC
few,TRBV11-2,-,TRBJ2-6,CASSSRVTGANVLTF,TGTGCCAGCAGCTCCAGGGTTACTGGGGCCAACGTCCTGACTTTC
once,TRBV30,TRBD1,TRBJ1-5,CAWGGSKTGMSNQPQHF,TGTGCCTGGGGAGGATCCAAGACAGGGATGAGCAATCAGCCCCAGCATTTT
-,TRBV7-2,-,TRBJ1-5,CASSLGGHQPQHF,TGTGCCAGCAGCTTAGGGGGGCACCAGCCCCAGCATTTT
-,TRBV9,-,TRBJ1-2,CASSGGPDGYTF,TGTGCCAGCAGCGGAGGGCCGGATGGCTACACCTTC